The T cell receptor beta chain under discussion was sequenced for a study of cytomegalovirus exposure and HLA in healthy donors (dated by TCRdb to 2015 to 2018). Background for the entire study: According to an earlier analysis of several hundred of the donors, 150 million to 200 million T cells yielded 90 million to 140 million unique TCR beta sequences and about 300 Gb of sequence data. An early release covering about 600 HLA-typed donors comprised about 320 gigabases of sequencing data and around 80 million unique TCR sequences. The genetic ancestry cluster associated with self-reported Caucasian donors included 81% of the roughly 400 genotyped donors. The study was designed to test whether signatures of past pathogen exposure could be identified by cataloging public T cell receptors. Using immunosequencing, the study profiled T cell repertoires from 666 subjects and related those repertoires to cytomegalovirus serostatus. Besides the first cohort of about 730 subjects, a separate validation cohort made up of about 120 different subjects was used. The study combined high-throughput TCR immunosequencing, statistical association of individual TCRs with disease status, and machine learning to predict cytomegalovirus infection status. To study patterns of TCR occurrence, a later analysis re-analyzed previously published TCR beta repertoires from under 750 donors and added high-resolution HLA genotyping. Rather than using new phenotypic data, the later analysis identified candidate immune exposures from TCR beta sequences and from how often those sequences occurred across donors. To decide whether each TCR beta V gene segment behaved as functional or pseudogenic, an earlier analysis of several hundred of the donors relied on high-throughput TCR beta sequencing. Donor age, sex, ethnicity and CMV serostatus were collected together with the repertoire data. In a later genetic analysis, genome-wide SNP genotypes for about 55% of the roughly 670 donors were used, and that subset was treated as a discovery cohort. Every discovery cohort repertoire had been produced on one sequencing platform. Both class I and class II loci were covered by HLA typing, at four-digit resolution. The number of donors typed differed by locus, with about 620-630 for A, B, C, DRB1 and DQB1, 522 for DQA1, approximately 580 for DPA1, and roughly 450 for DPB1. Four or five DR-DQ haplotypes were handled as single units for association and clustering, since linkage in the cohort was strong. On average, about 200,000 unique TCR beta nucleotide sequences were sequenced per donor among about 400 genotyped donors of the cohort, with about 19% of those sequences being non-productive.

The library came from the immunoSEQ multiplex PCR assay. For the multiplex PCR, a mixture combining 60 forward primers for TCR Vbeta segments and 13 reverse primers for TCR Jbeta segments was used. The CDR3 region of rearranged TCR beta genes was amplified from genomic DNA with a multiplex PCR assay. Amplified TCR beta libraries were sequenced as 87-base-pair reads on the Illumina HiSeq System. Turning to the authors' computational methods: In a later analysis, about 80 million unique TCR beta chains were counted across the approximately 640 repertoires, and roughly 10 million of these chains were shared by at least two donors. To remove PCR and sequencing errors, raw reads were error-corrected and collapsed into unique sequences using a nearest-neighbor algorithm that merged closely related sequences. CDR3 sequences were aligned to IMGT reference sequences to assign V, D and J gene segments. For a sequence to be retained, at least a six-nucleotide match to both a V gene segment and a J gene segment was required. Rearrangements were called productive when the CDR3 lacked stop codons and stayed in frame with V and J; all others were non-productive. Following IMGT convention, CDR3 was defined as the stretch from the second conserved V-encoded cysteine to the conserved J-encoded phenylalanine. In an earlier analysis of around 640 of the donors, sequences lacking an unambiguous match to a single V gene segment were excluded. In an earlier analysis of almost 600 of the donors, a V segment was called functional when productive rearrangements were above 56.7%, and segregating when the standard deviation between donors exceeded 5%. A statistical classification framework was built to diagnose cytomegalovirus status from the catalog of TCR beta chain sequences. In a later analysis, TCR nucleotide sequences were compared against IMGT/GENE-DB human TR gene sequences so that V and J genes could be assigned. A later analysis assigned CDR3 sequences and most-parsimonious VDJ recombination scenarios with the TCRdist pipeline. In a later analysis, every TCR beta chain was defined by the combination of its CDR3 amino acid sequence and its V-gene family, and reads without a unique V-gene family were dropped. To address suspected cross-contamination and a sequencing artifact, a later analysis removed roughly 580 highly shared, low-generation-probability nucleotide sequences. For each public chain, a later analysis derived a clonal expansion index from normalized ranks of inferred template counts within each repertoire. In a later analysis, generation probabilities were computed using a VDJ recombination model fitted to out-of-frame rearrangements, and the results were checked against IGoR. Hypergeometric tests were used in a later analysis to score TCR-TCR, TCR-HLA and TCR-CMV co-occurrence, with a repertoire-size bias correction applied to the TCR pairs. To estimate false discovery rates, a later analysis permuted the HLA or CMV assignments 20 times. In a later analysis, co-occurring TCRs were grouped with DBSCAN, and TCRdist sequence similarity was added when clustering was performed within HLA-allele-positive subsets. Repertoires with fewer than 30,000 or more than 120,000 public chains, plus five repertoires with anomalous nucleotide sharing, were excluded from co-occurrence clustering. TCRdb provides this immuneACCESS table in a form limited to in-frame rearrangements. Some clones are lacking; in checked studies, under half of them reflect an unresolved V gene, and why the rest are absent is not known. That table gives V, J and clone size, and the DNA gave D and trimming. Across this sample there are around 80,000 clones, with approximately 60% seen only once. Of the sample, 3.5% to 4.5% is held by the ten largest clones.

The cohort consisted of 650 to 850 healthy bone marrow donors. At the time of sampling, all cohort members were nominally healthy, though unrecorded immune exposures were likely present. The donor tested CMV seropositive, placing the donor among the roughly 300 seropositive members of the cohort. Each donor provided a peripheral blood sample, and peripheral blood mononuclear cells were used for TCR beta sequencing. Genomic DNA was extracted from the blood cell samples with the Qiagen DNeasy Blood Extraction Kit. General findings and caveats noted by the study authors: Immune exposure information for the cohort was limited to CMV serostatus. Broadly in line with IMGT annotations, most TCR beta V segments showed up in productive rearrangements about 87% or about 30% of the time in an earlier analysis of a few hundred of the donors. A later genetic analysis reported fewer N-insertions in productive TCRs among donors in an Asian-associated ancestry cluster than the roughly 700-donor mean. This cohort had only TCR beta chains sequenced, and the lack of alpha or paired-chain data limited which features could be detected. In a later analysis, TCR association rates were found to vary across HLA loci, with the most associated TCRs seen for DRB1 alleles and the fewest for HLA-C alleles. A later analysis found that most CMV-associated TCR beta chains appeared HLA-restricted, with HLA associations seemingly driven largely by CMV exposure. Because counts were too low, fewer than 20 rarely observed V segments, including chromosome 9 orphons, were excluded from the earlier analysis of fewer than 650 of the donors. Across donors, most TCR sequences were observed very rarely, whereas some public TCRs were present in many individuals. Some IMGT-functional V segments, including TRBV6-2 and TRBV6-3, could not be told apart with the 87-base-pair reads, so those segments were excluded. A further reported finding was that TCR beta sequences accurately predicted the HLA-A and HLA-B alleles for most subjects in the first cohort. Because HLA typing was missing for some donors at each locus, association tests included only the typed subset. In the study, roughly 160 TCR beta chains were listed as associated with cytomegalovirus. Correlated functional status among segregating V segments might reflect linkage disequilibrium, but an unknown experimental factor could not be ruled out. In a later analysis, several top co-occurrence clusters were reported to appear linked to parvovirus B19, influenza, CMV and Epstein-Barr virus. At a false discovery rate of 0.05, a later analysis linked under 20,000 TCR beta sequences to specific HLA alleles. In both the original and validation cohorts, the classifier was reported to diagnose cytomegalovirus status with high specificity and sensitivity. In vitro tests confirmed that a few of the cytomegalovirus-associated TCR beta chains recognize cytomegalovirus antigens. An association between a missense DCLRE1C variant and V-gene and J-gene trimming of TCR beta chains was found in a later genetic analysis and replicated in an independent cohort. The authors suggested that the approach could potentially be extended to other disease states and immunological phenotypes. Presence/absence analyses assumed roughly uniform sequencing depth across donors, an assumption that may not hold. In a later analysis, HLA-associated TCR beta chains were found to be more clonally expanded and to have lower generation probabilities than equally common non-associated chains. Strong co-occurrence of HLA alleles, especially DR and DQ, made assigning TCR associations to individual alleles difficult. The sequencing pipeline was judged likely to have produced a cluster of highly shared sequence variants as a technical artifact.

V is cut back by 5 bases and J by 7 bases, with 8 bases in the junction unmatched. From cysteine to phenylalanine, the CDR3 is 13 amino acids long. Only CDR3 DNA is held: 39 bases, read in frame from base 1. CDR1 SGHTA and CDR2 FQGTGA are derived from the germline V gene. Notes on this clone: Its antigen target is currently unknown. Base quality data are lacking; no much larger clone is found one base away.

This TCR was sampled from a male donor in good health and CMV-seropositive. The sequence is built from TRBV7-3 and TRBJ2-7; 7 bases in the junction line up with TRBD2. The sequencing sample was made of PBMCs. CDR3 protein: CASSQSGGREQYF. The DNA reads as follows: TGTGCCAGCAGCCAATCGGGGGGTAGGGAGCAGTACTTC.